Listed here is a single T cell receptor beta chain. TCRdb keeps only in-frame clones here, not all; method: immunoSEQ multiplex PCR. The data contain about 53,000 clones, 70% to 85% of them singletons. The sample originates from a study of blood T cell repertoires in COVID-19. Germline CDR1 and CDR2: MNHNY and SVGAGI (reference sequence). V was clipped by 8 bases and J by 1 base, with 9 bases between them. The CDR3 is made up of 13 amino acids. The specimen sequenced was peripheral blood. The sequence derives from a human donor in a cohort sampled during active COVID-19. J is TRBJ1-3 and V is TRBV6-6, with D perhaps TRBD1 (5 bases). CDR3 sequence: CASVGQSGNTIYF. The CDR3 DNA follows: TGTGCCAGCGTGGGGCAATCTGGAAACACCATATATTTT.